One and the same sample provided the 17 T cell receptor beta chains below, sequenced in a study of blood T cell repertoires in COVID-19 (dated by TCRdb to the early 2020s). The library was made by the immunoSEQ multiplex PCR assay. TCRdb re-hosts the immuneACCESS table, in-frame sequences only. Its copies lack some clones; in the studies checked, an unresolved V gene accounts for under half of them, and the cause for the rest is not known. This sample is represented by 88,000 or so clones; roughly 87% of them were singletons. 3.8% of the sample is taken by the ten largest. Sequencing used peripheral blood. The receptors were gathered from a man aged 55-75 years with acute or convalescent COVID-19.

The chain joins TRBV10-3 to TRBJ2-7, with 8 bases aligning to TRBD1. The CDR3 totals 14 residues. V gave up 2 bases and J gave up 1 base; unmatched junction bases: 1. Germline V lookup: CDR1 ENHRY, CDR2 SYGVKD. This chain's CDR3 is CAISERTGSYEQYF. In DNA, the CDR3 is TGTGCCATCAGTGAGAGGACAGGGTCCTACGAGCAGTACTTC.

The rearrangement joins TRBV4-1 to TRBJ2-1; D is perhaps TRBD2 (6 bases). Germline CDR1 MGHRA, CDR2 YSYEKL. The CDR3 loop spans 16 amino acids. Trimming removed 4 bases at V and 2 bases at J, with 15 bases between. In DNA, the CDR3 is TGCGCCAGCAGCCTCCTATACGGGGGTACCTACAATGAGCAGTTCTTC. It yields the protein CASSLLYGGTYNEQFF.

The count of this clone is one. The chain combines TRBV9 with TRBJ2-3; D might be TRBD2 (6 bases). Germline V lookup: CDR1 SGDLS, CDR2 YYNGEE. The CDR3 loop spans 15 amino acids. V was clipped by 2 bases and J by 1 base, with 11 bases between them. The CDR3 nucleotides are TGTGCCAGCAGCGTCTCGGGACTTGGCACAGATACGCAGTATTTT. Protein product: CASSVSGLGTDTQYF.

This chain links TRBV10-3 with TRBJ1-2; TRBD1 aligns across 7 bases. Trimming took 6 bases from V and 4 from J; bases not matched to a gene: 5. Germline CDR1 and CDR2: ENHRY and SYGVKD. CDR3 length: 13 amino acids. CDR3 bases: TGTGCCATCAGGTCCACAGGGGTCTATGGCTACACCTTC. The encoded protein is CAIRSTGVYGYTF.

V and J are TRBV7-9 and TRBJ2-1; D gene ambiguous. Germline loops: CDR1 SEHNR, CDR2 FQNEAQ (reference sequence). Between the trimmed V and J ends, which lost 0 bases and 8 bases, there was a span of 2 bases. The CDR3 extends over 11 amino acids. CDR3 sequence reads: CASSLADEQFF. DNA of the CDR3: TGTGCCAGCAGCTTAGCCGATGAGCAGTTCTTC.

V is TRBV24-1 and J is TRBJ2-5; 10 bases align to TRBD2. The V gene's germline CDR1 is KGHDR and CDR2 SFDVKD. V shed 4 bases, J shed 5 bases, and the junction held 6 bases outside the gene matches. The CDR3 is 15 residues long. CDR3 in DNA: TGTGCCACCAGTGAATCCGGGACTAGCGAGGAGACCCAGTACTTC. Its translation: CATSESGTSEETQYF.

This rearrangement joins TRBV3-1 (or the pseudogene TRBV3-2) to TRBJ2-4, with 12 bases matching TRBD2. This CDR3 has 22 residues. Unmatched junction bases numbered 19, after V lost 4 bases and J lost 0 bases. Germline CDR1 LGHDT, CDR2 YNNKEL (reference sequence). CDR3 amino acids: CASSLKARTSGKSTLAKNIQYF. For the CDR3, the DNA is TGTGCCAGCAGCCTAAAGGCCCGGACTAGCGGGAAATCCACTCTAGCCAAAAACATTCAGTACTTC.

The chain uses TRBV3-1 (or the pseudogene TRBV3-2) and TRBJ2-7, with 9 bases that match TRBD2. The CDR3 consists of 14 residues. J was trimmed by 5 bases and V by 3 bases; bases with no gene match: 5. CDR1 is LGHDT, CDR2 YNNKEL, per germline (reference sequence). DNA for the CDR3: TGTGCCAGCAGCCACGGCGGGGGGGACGACGAGCAGTACTTC. It translates to CASSHGGGDDEQYF.

The sample holds one count of this clone. The chain recombines TRBV6-6 with TRBJ1-2, with D possibly being TRBD1 (5 bases). The CDR3 length is 15 residues. The germline CDR1 and CDR2 sequences are MNHNY and SVGAGI (reference sequence). V lost 0 bases and J lost 4, with 12 bases in between. The DNA of the CDR3 is TGTGCCAGCAGTTACTCGGGGGGAATCGGCTATGGCTACACCTTC. Protein sequence: CASSYSGGIGYGYTF.

The rearrangement joins TRBV2 to TRBJ1-2, with 12 bases identical to TRBD1. After removal of 3 bases from V and 4 bases from J, the junction contained 6 bases not matched to a gene. CDR3 length: 16 amino acids. Looked up from germline, CDR1 is SNHLY and CDR2 is FYNNEI. The CDR3 coding sequence is TGTGCCAGCAGTGAGGAGGGACAGGGGGCTTCCTATGGCTACACCTTC. Protein sequence: CASSEEGQGASYGYTF.

The V and J genes are TRBV14 and TRBJ2-3, with 10 bases aligning to TRBD2. V gave up 4 bases and J gave up 3 bases; unmatched junction bases: 10. Germline V CDR1 and CDR2: SGHDN, FVKESK. The CDR3 consists of 17 residues. The CDR3 region is CASSRNLPGLATDTQYF. The CDR3 nucleotides read TGTGCCAGCAGCCGGAACCTCCCGGGACTAGCGACAGATACGCAGTATTTT.

The rearrangement uses TRBV6-5 and TRBJ1-1; D call uncertain. V was pared by 2 bases and J by 2 bases, with 9 bases between. The CDR3 runs to 14 residues. From germline, CDR1 is MNHEY and CDR2 SVGAGI. The CDR3 DNA reads TGTGCCAGCAGTTACCGAACATCAAACACTGAAGCTTTCTTT. Protein: CASSYRTSNTEAFF.

This clone was observed a few times. V and J are TRBV3-1 (or the pseudogene TRBV3-2) and TRBJ2-7, with 8 bases aligning to TRBD2. V gave up 2 bases and J gave up 3 bases; unmatched junction bases: 6. The germline V gene has CDR1 LGHDT and CDR2 YNNKEL (reference sequence). The CDR3 spans 15 residues. In nucleotides, the CDR3 is TGTGCCAGCAGCCAATCCTTCGGGAGGGACTACGAGCAGTACTTC. Protein product: CASSQSFGRDYEQYF.

The V call is TRBV9, the J call TRBJ1-2; TRBD1 agrees at 7 bases. The ends lost 3 bases at V and 8 bases at J; junction bases unmatched: 7. This CDR3 spans 13 amino acids. Germline assignment: CDR1 SGDLS and CDR2 YYNGEE. CDR3 amino acids: CASSEGGGGGYTF. The DNA for the CDR3 is TGTGCCAGCAGCGAAGGTGGAGGGGGCGGCTACACCTTC.

This clone was counted a few times. The DNA of the CDR3 is TGTGCCAGTAGTCCCCGGCCCAGGGAGGTCGGGGAGCTGTTTTTT. Residues: CASSPRPREVGELFF. The V gene is TRBV19, the J gene TRBJ2-2; possibly TRBD2 for D (6 bases). The CDR3 sequence is 15 residues long. V gave up 5 bases and J gave up 7 bases, with 17 bases separating them. Germline V gene sequence: CDR1 LNHDA, CDR2 SQIVND (reference sequence).

Concerning this clone: Relative to the germline gene, one junction end is altered; a read error may explain this. The CDR3 DNA follows: TGTGCCAGTAGTATGGCGAGGGACTTAGCGAAAACCGGGGAGCTGTTTTTT. It encodes CASSMARDLAKTGELFF. This chain uses TRBV19 with TRBJ2-2, with a weak D call TRBD2 (6 bases). This CDR3 has 17 amino acids. Germline-derived CDR1 and CDR2 are LNHDA and SQIVND (reference sequence).

This chain uses TRBV18 with TRBJ1-2; D is undetermined. The CDR3 covers 13 residues. V was clipped by 6 bases and J by 8 bases, with 16 bases between them. Per germline, CDR1 KGHSH and CDR2 LQKENI. The CDR3 nucleotides are TGTGCCAGCTCCCCGGGAAGGGAAGGAGGCTACACCTTC. Its protein is CASSPGREGGYTF.